This T cell receptor (beta chain) was recorded in a study of cytomegalovirus exposure and HLA in healthy donors. PCR involved 60 Vbeta and 13 Jbeta primers. In the source study's methods: Unique TCR beta chains numbered 60 million to 100 million in a later analysis, with 10 million to 14 million shared. The assay was immunoSEQ multiplex PCR, and TCRdb's table has in-frame clones only and misses some. V and J calls and clone size are given by that table; D and trimming were obtained from the DNA. Seen here are 150,000 to 200,000 clones, 75% observed once, and the top ten hold over 4.5%. The germline V gene has CDR1 SGDLS and CDR2 YYNGEE. This CDR3 is built from 14 residues. The germline V and J ends were trimmed by 2 bases and 0 bases, with 6 bases remaining between them.

The sequenced sample consisted of PBMCs. The chain recombines TRBV9 with TRBJ1-3; D unclear. This clonotype was obtained from a male donor in good health and CMV-seronegative. For the CDR3, the DNA is TGTGCCAGCAGCGTTACGAGCTCTGGAAACACCATATATTTT. Its protein is CASSVTSSGNTIYF.